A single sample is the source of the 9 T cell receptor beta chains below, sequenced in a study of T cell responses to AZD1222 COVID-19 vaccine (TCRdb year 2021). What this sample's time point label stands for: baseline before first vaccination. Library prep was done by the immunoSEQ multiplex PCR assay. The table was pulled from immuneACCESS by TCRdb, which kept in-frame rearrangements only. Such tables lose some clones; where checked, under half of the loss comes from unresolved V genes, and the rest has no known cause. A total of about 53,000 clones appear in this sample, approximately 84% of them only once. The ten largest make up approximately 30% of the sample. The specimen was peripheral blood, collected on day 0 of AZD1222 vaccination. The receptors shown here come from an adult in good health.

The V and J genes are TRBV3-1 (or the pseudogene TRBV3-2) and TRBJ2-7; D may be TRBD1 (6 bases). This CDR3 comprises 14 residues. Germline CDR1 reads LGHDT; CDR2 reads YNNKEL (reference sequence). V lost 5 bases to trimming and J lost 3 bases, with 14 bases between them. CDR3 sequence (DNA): TGTGCCAGCAGCGTACAGGGAAATGACTACGAGCAGTACTTC. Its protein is CASSVQGNDYEQYF.

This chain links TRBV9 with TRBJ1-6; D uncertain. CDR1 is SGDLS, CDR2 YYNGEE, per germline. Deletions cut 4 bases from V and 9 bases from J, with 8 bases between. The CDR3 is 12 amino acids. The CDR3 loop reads CASSLGSSPLHF. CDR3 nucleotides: TGTGCCAGCAGCCTTGGGAGTTCACCCCTCCACTTT.

CDR3 coding DNA: TGTGCCAGCAGCGTTAGGACAGGGGGTCCGTTCTTC. Translating gives CASSVRTGGPFF. The chain is built from TRBV12-3 or TRBV12-4 and TRBJ2-1; 10 positions match TRBD1. After removal of 6 bases from V and 15 bases from J, the junction contained 8 bases not matched to a gene. The CDR3 totals 12 residues.

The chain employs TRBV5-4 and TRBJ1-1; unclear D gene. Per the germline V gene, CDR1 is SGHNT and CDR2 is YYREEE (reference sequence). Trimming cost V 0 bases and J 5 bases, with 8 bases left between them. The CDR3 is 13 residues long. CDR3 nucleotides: TGTGCCAGCAGCTTGGGCCGGGATACTGAAGCTTTCTTT. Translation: CASSLGRDTEAFF.

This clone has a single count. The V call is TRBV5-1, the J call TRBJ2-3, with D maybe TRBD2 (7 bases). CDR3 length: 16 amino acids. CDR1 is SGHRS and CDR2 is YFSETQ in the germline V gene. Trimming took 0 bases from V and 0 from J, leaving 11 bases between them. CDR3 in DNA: TGCGCCAGCAGCTTGGAAGGGGGACTAAGCACAGATACGCAGTATTTT. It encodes CASSLEGGLSTDTQYF. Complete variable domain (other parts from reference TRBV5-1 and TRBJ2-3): KAGVTQTPRYLIKTRGQQVTLSCSPISGHRSVSWYQQTPGQGLQFLFEYFSETQRNKGNFPGRFSGRQFSNSRSEMNVSTLELGDSALYLCASSLEGGLSTDTQYFGPGTRLTVL.

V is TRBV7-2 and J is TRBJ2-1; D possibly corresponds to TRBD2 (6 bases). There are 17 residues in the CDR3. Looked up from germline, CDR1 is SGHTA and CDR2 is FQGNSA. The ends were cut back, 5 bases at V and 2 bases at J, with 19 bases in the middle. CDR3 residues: CASSPRWGTSTYNEQFF. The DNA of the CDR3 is TGTGCCAGCAGCCCCCGGTGGGGGACTTCCACCTACAATGAGCAGTTCTTC.

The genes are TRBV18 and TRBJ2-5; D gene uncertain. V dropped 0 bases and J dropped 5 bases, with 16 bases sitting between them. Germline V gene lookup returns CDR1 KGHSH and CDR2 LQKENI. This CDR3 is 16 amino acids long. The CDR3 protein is CASSPPGGQIAETQYF. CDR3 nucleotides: TGTGCCAGCTCACCACCGGGTGGTCAAATCGCGGAGACCCAGTACTTC.

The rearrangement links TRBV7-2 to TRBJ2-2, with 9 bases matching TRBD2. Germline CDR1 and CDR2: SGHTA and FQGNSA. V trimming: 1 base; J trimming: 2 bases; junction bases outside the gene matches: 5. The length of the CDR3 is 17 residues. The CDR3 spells CASSLVAGGVNTGELFF. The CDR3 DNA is TGTGCCAGCAGCTTAGTTGCGGGAGGGGTAAACACCGGGGAGCTGTTTTTT.

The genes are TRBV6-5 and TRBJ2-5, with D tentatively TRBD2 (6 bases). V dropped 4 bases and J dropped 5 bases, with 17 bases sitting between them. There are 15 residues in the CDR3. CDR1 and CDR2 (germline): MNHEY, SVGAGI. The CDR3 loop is CASSSRTTQGETQYF. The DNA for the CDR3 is TGTGCCAGCAGTTCAAGGACTACCCAGGGCGAGACCCAGTACTTC.